One T cell receptor (beta chain) is described in this entry. Antigen unknown. Compared with germline, one end of the junction differs, possibly owing to a read error. The data were obtained in a study of Graves' ophthalmopathy and Graves' hyperthyroidism. Study outcomes and limitations: A roughly 76% specificity and just under 90% sensitivity were achieved by a 13-signature model that separated ophthalmopathy from stable hyperthyroidism.

Ophthalmopathic donors had moderate-to-severe activity, CAS ≥3 and NOSPECS ≥4, with disease that had lasted under 3 months. If patients had other autoimmune diseases, uncontrolled infections, pregnancy or lactation, they were excluded. The PBMC fraction was derived from around 10 ml of fresh peripheral blood. For repertoire sequencing, the TCR beta CDR3 regions were amplified from RNA transcripts. Amplification began with first-round RT-PCR using HTBI primers, then second-round multiplex PCR was performed. TCRdb itself ran the multiplex PCR reads through MiXCR, one entry per CDR3 protein. Of 660,000 or so distinct CDR3 sequences in the sample, about 40% were seen once. The CDR3 contains 18 residues. Germline V lookup: CDR1 ENHRY, CDR2 SYGVKD.

Sequencing was done on a sample of peripheral blood. The genes are TRBV10-3 and TRBJ1-2; 7 bases map to TRBD1. This TCR came from an adult man with Graves' ophthalmopathy. The CDR3 loop reads CASSYRAAGGHSNYGYTF. CDR3 DNA sequence: TGTGCCAGCAGTTACCGGGCGGCAGGGGGACATTCTAACTATGGCTACACCTTC.